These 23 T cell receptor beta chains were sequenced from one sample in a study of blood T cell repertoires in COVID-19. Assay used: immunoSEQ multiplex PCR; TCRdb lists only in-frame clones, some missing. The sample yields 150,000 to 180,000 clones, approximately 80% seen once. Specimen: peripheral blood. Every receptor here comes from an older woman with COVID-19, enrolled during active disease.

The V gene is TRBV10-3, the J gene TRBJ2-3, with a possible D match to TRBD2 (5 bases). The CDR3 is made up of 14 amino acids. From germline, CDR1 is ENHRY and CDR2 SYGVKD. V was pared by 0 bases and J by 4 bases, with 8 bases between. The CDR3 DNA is TGTGCCATCAGTGAGTCCCGGGGAGCAGATACGCAGTATTTT. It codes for CAISESRGADTQYF.

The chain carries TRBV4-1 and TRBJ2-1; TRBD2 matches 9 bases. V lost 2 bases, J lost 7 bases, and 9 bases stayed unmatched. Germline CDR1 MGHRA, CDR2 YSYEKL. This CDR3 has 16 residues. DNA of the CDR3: TGCGCCAGCAGCCAATACGGGACTAGCTTAGGAAATGAGCAGTTCTTC. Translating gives CASSQYGTSLGNEQFF.

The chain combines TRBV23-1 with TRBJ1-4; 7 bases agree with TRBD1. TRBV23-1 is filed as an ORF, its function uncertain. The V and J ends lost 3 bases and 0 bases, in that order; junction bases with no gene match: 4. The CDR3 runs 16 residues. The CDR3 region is CASSHRGTATNEKLFF. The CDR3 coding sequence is TGCGCCAGCAGTCACAGGGGGACCGCAACTAATGAAAAACTGTTTTTT.

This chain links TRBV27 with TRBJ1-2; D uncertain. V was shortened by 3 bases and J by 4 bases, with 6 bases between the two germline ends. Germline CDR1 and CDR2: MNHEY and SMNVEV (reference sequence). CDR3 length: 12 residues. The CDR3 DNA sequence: TGTGCCAGCAGTTTGGCAGGCTATGGCTACACCTTC. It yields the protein CASSLAGYGYTF.

CDR3 in amino acids: CATSRVSVAGGPGELFF. Here the CDR3 DNA reads TGTGCCACCAGCAGAGTTAGTGTAGCGGGGGGGCCCGGGGAGCTGTTTTTT. The rearrangement joins TRBV15 to TRBJ2-2, with 11 bases matching TRBD2. Trimming at V came to 1 base and at J to 6 bases, leaving 7 bases not matched to a gene. The germline V gene encodes CDR1 LNHNV and CDR2 YYDKDF (reference sequence). This CDR3 is 17 amino acids long.

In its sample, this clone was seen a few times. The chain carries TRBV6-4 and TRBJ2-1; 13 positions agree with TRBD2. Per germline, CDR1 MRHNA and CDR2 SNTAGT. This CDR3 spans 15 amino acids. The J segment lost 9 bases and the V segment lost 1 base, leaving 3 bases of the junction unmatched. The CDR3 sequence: CASSDYTSGRGEQFF. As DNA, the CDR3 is TGTGCCAGCAGTGACTATACTAGCGGGAGGGGTGAGCAGTTCTTC.

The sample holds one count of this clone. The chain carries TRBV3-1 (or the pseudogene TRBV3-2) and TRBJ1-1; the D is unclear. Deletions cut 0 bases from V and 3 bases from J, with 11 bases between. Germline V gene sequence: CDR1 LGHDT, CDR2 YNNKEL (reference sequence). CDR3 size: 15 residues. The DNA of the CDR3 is TGTGCCAGCAGCCAAGACGGAGGGTTTTACACTGAAGCTTTCTTT. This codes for CASSQDGGFYTEAFF.

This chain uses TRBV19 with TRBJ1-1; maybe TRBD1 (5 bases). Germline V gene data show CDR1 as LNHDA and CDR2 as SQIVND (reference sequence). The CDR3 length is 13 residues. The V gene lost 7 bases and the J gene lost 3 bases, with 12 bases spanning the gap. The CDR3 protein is CASKVGGDTEAFF. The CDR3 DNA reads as TGTGCCAGTAAAGTGGGAGGGGACACTGAAGCTTTCTTT.

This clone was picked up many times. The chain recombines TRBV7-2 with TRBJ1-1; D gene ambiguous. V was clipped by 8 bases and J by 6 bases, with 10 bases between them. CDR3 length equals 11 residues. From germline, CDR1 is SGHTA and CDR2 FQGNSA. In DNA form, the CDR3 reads TGTGCCAGCTCAGAGGGTCCTGAAGCTTTCTTT. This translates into CASSEGPEAFF.

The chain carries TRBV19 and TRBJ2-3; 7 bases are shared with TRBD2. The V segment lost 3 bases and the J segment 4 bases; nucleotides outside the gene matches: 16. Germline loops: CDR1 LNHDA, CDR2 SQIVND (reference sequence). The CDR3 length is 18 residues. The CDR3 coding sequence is TGTGCCAGTAGTATTAGATCTTCGGGCGGGAGTTCTTCAGATACGCAGTATTTT. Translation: CASSIRSSGGSSSDTQYF.

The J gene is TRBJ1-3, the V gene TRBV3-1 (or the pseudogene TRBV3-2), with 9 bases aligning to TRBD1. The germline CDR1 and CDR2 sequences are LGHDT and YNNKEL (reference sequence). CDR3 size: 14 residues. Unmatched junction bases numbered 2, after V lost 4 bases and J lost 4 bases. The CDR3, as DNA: TGTGCCAGCAGCCGACAGGGGGAAGGAAACACCATATATTTT. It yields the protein CASSRQGEGNTIYF.

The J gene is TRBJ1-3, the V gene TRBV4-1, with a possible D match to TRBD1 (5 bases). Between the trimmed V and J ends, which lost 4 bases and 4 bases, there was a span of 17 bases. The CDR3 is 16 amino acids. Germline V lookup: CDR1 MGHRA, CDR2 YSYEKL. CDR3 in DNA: TGCGCCAGCAGCCCCGAAAAGGGGCAGGGCGGAAACACCATATATTTT. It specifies CASSPEKGQGGNTIYF.

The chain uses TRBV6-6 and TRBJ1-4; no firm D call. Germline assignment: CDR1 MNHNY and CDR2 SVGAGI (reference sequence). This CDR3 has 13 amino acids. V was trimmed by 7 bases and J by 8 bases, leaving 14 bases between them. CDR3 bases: TGTGCCAGCATGAGGCCAACCCAGGAAAAACTGTTTTTT. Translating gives CASMRPTQEKLFF.

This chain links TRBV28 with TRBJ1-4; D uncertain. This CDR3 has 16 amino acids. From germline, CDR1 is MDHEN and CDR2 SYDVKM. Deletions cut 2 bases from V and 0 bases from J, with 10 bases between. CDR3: CASSLLPGTTNEKLFF. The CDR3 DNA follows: TGTGCCAGCAGTTTACTCCCGGGGACAACTAATGAAAAACTGTTTTTT.

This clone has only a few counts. Here the CDR3 reads CASSWVGGTEAFF. CDR3 coding DNA: TGTGCCAGCAGTTGGGTAGGGGGCACTGAAGCTTTCTTT. The chain links TRBV6-6 to TRBJ1-1, with D tentatively TRBD1 (6 bases). Between the trimmed V and J ends, which lost 4 bases and 4 bases, there was a span of 10 bases. Germline CDR1 and CDR2: MNHNY and SVGAGI (reference sequence). The CDR3 is 13 amino acids.

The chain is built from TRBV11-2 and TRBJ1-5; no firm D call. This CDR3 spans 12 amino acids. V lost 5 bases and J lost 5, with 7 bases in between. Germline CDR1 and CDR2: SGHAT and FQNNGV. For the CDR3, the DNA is TGTGCCAGCAGCCTGGACTATCAGCCCCAGCATTTT. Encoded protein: CASSLDYQPQHF.

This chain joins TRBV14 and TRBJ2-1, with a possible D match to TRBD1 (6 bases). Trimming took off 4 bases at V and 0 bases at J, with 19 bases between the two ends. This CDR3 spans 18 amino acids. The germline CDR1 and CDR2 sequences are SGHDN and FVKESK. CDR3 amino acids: CASSLTGKDRSSYNEQFF. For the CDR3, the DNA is TGTGCCAGCAGCCTAACAGGGAAAGACAGGAGCTCCTACAATGAGCAGTTCTTC.

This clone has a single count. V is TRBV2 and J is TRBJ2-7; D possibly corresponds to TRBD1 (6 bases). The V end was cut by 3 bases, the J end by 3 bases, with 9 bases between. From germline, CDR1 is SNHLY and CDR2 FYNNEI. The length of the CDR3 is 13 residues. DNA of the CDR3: TGTGCCAGCAGTGACAGCAGGGGCTACGAGCAGTACTTC. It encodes CASSDSRGYEQYF. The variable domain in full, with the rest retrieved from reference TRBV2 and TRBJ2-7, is EPEVTQTPSHQVTQMGQEVILRCVPISNHLYFYWYRQILGQKVEFLVSFYNNEISEKSEIFDDQFSVERPDGSNFTLKIRSTKLEDSAMYFCASSDSRGYEQYFGPGTRLTVT.

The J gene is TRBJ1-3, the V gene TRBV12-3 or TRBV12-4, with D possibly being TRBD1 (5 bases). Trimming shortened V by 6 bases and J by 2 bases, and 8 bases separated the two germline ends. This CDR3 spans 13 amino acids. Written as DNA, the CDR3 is TGTGCCAGCAGCCAGACAGCTGGAAACACCATATATTTT. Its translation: CASSQTAGNTIYF.

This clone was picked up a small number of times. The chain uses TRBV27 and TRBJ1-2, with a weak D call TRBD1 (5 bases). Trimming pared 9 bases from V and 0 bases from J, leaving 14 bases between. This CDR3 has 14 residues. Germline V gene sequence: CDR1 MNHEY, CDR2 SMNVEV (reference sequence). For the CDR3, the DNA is TGTGCCAGGCTGGACATCCTGCCTAACTATGGCTACACCTTC. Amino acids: CARLDILPNYGYTF.

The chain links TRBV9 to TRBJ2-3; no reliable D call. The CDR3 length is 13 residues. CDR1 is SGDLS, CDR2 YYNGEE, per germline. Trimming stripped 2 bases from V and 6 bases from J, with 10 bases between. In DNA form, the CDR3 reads TGTGCCAGCAGCGTGCCCCACACCGATACGCAGTATTTT. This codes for CASSVPHTDTQYF.

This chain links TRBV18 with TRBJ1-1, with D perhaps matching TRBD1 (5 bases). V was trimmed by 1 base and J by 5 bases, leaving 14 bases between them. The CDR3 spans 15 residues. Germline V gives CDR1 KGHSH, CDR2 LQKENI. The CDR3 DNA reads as TGTGCCAGCTCACCACGCCAGAGGGAGGGGACTGAAGCTTTCTTT. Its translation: CASSPRQREGTEAFF.

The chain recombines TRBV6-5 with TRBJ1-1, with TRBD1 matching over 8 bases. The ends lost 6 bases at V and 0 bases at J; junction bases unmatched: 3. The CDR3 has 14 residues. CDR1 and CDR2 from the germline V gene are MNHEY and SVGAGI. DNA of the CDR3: TGTGCCAGCAGGGGACAGGCCATGAACACTGAAGCTTTCTTT. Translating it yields CASRGQAMNTEAFF.